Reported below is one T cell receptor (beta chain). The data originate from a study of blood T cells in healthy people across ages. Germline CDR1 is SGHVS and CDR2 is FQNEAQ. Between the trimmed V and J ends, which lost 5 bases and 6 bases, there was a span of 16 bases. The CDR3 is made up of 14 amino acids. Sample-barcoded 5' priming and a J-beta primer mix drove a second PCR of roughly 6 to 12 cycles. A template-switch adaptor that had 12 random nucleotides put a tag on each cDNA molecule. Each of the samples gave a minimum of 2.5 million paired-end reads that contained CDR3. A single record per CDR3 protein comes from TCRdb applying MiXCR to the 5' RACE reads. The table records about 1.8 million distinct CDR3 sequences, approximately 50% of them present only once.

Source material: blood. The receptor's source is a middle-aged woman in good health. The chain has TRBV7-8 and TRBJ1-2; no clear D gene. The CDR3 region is CASSPVGGPDGYTF. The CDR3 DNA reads TGTGCCAGCAGCCCAGTAGGCGGGCCAGATGGCTACACCTTC.